The 8 T cell receptor beta chains below come from one sample, sequenced in a study of blood T cell repertoires in COVID-19. Only in-frame clones appear in the TCRdb table, and some are missing; sequencing was by immunoSEQ multiplex PCR. The sample lists some 430,000 clones; less than 95% were seen once. Material for sequencing was PBMCs or T cells enriched from blood (not recorded which). All receptors come from a man aged 18 to 35 who had recovered from COVID-19.

V and J are TRBV3-1 (or the pseudogene TRBV3-2) and TRBJ2-1, with TRBD1 matching over 9 bases. The length of the CDR3 is 16 residues. Trimming cost V 3 bases and J 5 bases; bases outside gene matches: 8. Germline CDR1 LGHDT, CDR2 YNNKEL (reference sequence). The CDR3 loop is CASSHGSWTGDNEQFF. In nucleotides, the CDR3 is TGTGCCAGCAGCCACGGTTCCTGGACAGGGGACAATGAGCAGTTCTTC.

The chain couples TRBV5-1 to TRBJ1-1; a possible D gene is TRBD1 (5 bases). CDR3 size: 15 residues. Germline assignment: CDR1 SGHRS and CDR2 YFSETQ. Trimming stripped 2 bases from V and 2 bases from J, with 13 bases between. The CDR3 DNA sequence: TGCGCCAGCAGCTTTCGACCGGGGGAAAACACTGAAGCTTTCTTT. Its translation: CASSFRPGENTEAFF.

This clone has more than one count but fewer than ten. The chain couples TRBV5-1 to TRBJ2-5; TRBD2 matches at 11 bases. Germline loops: CDR1 SGHRS, CDR2 YFSETQ. J lost 4 bases, V lost 1 base, and 15 bases had no gene match. CDR3 size: 19 residues. CDR3 DNA: TGCGCCAGCAGCTTGTTGGTTGCTAGCGGGAGGCCCTCGAGAGAGACCCAGTACTTC. This codes for CASSLLVASGRPSRETQYF. The variable domain in full, with the rest retrieved from reference TRBV5-1 and TRBJ2-5, is KAGVTQTPRYLIKTRGQQVTLSCSPISGHRSVSWYQQTPGQGLQFLFEYFSETQRNKGNFPGRFSGRQFSNSRSEMNVSTLELGDSALYLCASSLLVASGRPSRETQYFGPGTRLLVL.

J is TRBJ2-1 and V is TRBV10-1; 8 bases agree with TRBD2. CDR3 length equals 13 residues. Trimming removed 6 bases from V and 8 bases from J; junction bases left unmatched: 6. From germline, CDR1 is WNHNN and CDR2 SYGVQD (reference sequence). CDR3 protein: CASSAGGVDEQFF. In DNA form, the CDR3 reads TGCGCCAGCAGCGCCGGGGGGGTGGATGAGCAGTTCTTC.

V gene TRBV21-1 combines with J gene TRBJ2-5; the table's D gene call, TRBD2, was not cross checked with the DNA. TRBV21-1 is a pseudogene segment. The CDR3 is 14 residues long. CDR3 in DNA: TGTGCCAGCAGCAAAGGAGGCAACCAAGAGACCCAGTACTTC. This codes for CASSKGGNQETQYF.

This clone showed up just once. The chain is built from TRBV29-1 and TRBJ1-1, with 7 bases that match TRBD1. This CDR3 is built from 13 residues. Unmatched junction bases numbered 6, after V lost 7 bases and J lost 1 base. In germline, CDR1 is SQVTM, CDR2 ANQGSEA. The CDR3 coding sequence is TGCAGCGGCTCGGGACAGACGAACACTGAAGCTTTCTTT. Its translation is CSGSGQTNTEAFF.

This chain uses TRBV6-1 with TRBJ2-3; D uncertain. CDR3 length: 14 amino acids. V lost 2 bases and J lost 0, with 6 bases in between. Germline CDR1 is MNHNS and CDR2 is SASEGT. Written as DNA, the CDR3 is TGTGCCAGCAGTGAAATAGTAAGCACAGATACGCAGTATTTT. Protein sequence: CASSEIVSTDTQYF.

Concerning this clone: Its ends do not fully match the called genes, so a read error is possible. The V call is TRBV5-4, the J call TRBJ1-2; tentatively, D is TRBD1 (6 bases). The CDR3 consists of 16 residues. Per germline, CDR1 SGHNT and CDR2 YYREEE (reference sequence). Here the CDR3 reads CASSLGGRILNYGYTF. CDR3 nucleotide sequence: TGTGCCAGCAGCTTGGGGGGGCGAATTTTAAACTACGGCTACACCTTC.